This T cell receptor beta chain was recovered during a study of T cells expressing NK-cell markers. Each CDR3 protein gets one entry in TCRdb, which reprocessed the 5' RACE reads and gives no DNA. The sample includes around 110,000 distinct CDR3 sequences. The CDR3 covers 15 residues. Germline V gene data show CDR1 as LNHDA and CDR2 as SQIVND (reference sequence). The receptor comes from a woman aged 18-70 years in good health. The V call is TRBV19, the J call TRBJ1-1; TCRdb designates TRBD1, a call that cannot be tested without DNA. Sequencing used blood T cells: a sorted CD56 or NKG2C T cell subset, CD4+ or CD8+ T cells, or bulk PBMC T cells (not recorded which). CDR3 residues: CASSIPQGRNTEAFF.